This passage covers 21 T cell receptor beta chains from one sample sequenced in a study of identical twins. Each CDR3 protein gets one entry after TCRdb re-called the 5' RACE reads with MiXCR. This table has 200,000 or so distinct CDR3 sequences, under 10% appearing once. This sample was also put to use in a study of yellow fever vaccine responses in identical twins.

The sample consisted of memory (CD45RO+) T cells sorted from blood. The receptor source for this set is a woman younger than 30 in good health.

The V and J genes are TRBV5-1 and TRBJ2-2; D may be TRBD1 or TRBD2 (5 bases each). Trimming removed 2 bases from V and 2 bases from J, with 13 bases in between. There are 16 residues in the CDR3. The germline V gene encodes CDR1 SGHRS and CDR2 YFSETQ. Written as DNA, the CDR3 is TGCGCCAGCAGCTTCCCGGGACGGACCAACACCGGGGAGCTGTTTTTT. Translating it yields CASSFPGRTNTGELFF.

This clonotype was counted many times. In nucleotides, the CDR3 is TGTGCCACCAGCAGAGGACAGGGGTCCTACGAGCAGTACTTC. Encoded protein: CATSRGQGSYEQYF. The gene calls are TRBV15 and TRBJ2-7; 8 bases match TRBD1. Trimming at V came to 1 base and at J to 1 base, leaving 0 bases not matched to a gene. This CDR3 contains 14 residues. Germline CDR1 and CDR2: LNHNV and YYDKDF (reference sequence).

This clonotype was counted ten times or more. The chain carries TRBV4-1 and TRBJ2-1, with 10 bases lining up with TRBD1. V lost 2 bases, J lost 4 bases, and 5 bases stayed unmatched. The germline V gene has CDR1 MGHRA and CDR2 YSYEKL. CDR3 length equals 16 residues. The CDR3 protein is CASSQPDRGLYNEQFF. In DNA form, the CDR3 reads TGCGCCAGCAGCCAACCGGACAGGGGGTTGTACAATGAGCAGTTCTTC.

The table lists this clonotype with many counts. The V call is TRBV25-1, the J call TRBJ2-7, with 9 bases identical to TRBD1. The CDR3 has 14 residues. The germline CDR1 and CDR2 sequences are MGHDK and SYGVNS. The V segment lost 6 bases and the J segment 2 bases; nucleotides outside the gene matches: 5. The CDR3 protein is CASRSDRGPYEQYF. CDR3 DNA sequence: TGTGCCAGCAGATCGGACAGGGGACCCTACGAGCAGTACTTC.

This chain links TRBV3-1 with TRBJ2-7; 9 bases are a match to TRBD2. CDR3 length equals 16 residues. V dropped 0 bases and J dropped 4; count of bases not matched to a gene: 7. From germline, CDR1 is LGHDT and CDR2 YNNKEL (reference sequence). The CDR3 DNA reads as TGTGCCAGCAGCCAAGATAGCGGGAGCAAGTTTTACGAGCAGTACTTC. Protein sequence: CASSQDSGSKFYEQYF.

The sample holds a few counts of this clonotype. The rearrangement uses TRBV6-2 or TRBV6-3 and TRBJ2-1; 8 nucleotides line up with TRBD2. This CDR3 region has 15 residues. The germline CDR1 and CDR2 sequences are MNHEY and SVGEGT. The V gene end was trimmed by 6 bases and the J gene end by 0 bases; junction bases not matched to a gene: 4. CDR3 region: CASRRSGSSYNEQFF. CDR3 coding DNA: TGTGCCAGCAGAAGGAGCGGGAGCTCCTACAATGAGCAGTTCTTC.

The chain is built from TRBV7-9 and TRBJ2-2; no clear D gene. The germline V and J ends were trimmed by 1 base and 6 bases, with 9 bases remaining between them. Germline assignment: CDR1 SEHNR and CDR2 FQNEAQ (reference sequence). This CDR3 comprises 14 residues. This CDR3 reads CASSLDGLPGELFF. The CDR3 DNA reads as TGTGCCAGCAGCTTAGACGGGTTGCCCGGGGAGCTGTTTTTT.

In this sample, this clonotype turned up many times. This chain links TRBV12-3 or TRBV12-4 with TRBJ1-4; 9 nucleotides align to TRBD1. The CDR3 is 15 residues long. The J segment lost 6 bases and the V segment lost 5 bases, leaving 7 bases of the junction unmatched. The CDR3 sequence is CASSPYRGRDEKLFF. The CDR3 nucleotides read TGTGCCAGCAGTCCTTACAGGGGGCGCGATGAAAAACTGTTTTTT.

This clonotype was counted between two and nine times. CDR3 residues: CASSLGQSGSPLHF. The CDR3 DNA follows: TGTGCCAGCAGTTTGGGACAGTCGGGTTCACCCCTCCACTTT. The chain uses TRBV12-3 or TRBV12-4 and TRBJ1-6, with 7 bases matching TRBD1. The V segment lost 3 bases and the J segment 9 bases; nucleotides outside the gene matches: 5. This CDR3 has 14 amino acids.

This chain joins TRBV30 and TRBJ1-2, with D unresolved. The V gene lost 4 bases and the J gene lost 5 bases, with 11 bases spanning the gap. The CDR3 length is 12 residues. Germline values: CDR1 GTSNPN, CDR2 SVGIG (reference sequence). The CDR3 bases are TGTGCCTGGATAGGATCACCTTATGGCTACACCTTC. This encodes CAWIGSPYGYTF.

This clonotype was recorded many times. The chain recombines TRBV5-1 with TRBJ1-5; D perhaps matches TRBD1 (6 bases). V was trimmed by 1 base and J by 5 bases, leaving 13 bases between them. The CDR3 is made up of 15 amino acids. Germline V lookup: CDR1 SGHRS, CDR2 YFSETQ. The CDR3 spells CASSLFGGADQPQHF. For the CDR3, the DNA is TGCGCCAGCAGCTTGTTCGGGGGCGCAGATCAGCCCCAGCATTTT.

For the CDR3, the DNA is TGTGCCAGCAGTTTCGCCAGCGGGATTAGCACAGATACGCAGTATTTT. Translation: CASSFASGISTDTQYF. This sequence joins TRBV27 and TRBJ2-3; 7 positions agree with TRBD2. The ends lost 3 bases at V and 0 bases at J; junction bases unmatched: 6. Germline loops: CDR1 MNHEY, CDR2 SMNVEV (reference sequence). CDR3 length: 16 residues.

The table lists this clonotype with many counts. J is TRBJ2-1 and V is TRBV7-6; TRBD2 might be the D (5 bases). The germline V and J ends were trimmed by 5 bases and 15 bases, with 17 bases remaining between them. Germline CDR1 SGHVS, CDR2 FNYEAQ. This CDR3 is 12 amino acids long. CDR3 in amino acids: CASSPEIGGGFF. The CDR3 DNA sequence: TGTGCCAGCAGCCCGGAAATTGGCGGAGGGTTCTTC. Looking up the rest from reference TRBV7-6 and TRBJ2-1 gives the full variable domain: GAGVSQSPRYKVTKRGQDVALRCDPISGHVSLYWYRQALGQGPEFLTYFNYEAQQDKSGLPNDRFSAERPEGSISTLTIQRTEQRDSAMYRCASSPEIGGGFFGPGTRLTVL.

This clonotype was seen many times. This chain connects TRBV20-1 to TRBJ2-3, with 9 bases aligning to TRBD2. There are 15 residues in the CDR3. The trim removed 6 bases at V and 4 bases at J, leaving 11 bases unmatched. The germline V gene encodes CDR1 DFQATT and CDR2 SNEGSKA (reference sequence). The CDR3 sequence is CSASGGAGGADTQYF. CDR3 in DNA: TGCAGTGCGTCAGGAGGAGCGGGAGGAGCAGATACGCAGTATTTT.

The chain uses TRBV6-2 or TRBV6-3 and TRBJ2-5; D is unresolved. Trimming cost V 0 bases and J 2 bases, with 13 bases left between them. Looked up from germline, CDR1 is MNHEY and CDR2 is SVGEGT. The CDR3 loop spans 16 amino acids. The CDR3, as DNA: TGTGCCAGCAGTTACTCGGCCGGTCAGCTTCAAGAGACCCAGTACTTC. Translating gives CASSYSAGQLQETQYF.

This clonotype showed up many times. The V and J genes are TRBV4-3 and TRBJ1-4, with D unresolved. With 1 base removed from V and 5 bases from J, the gap between germline ends came to 8 bases. Germline V gene data show CDR1 as LGHNA and CDR2 as YSLEER. The CDR3 has 14 residues. The CDR3 DNA sequence: TGCGCCAGCAGCCAAGTTTGGGAAAATGAAAAACTGTTTTTT. It is translated as CASSQVWENEKLFF.

This rearrangement joins TRBV18 to TRBJ2-5; possibly TRBD1 or TRBD2 for D (7 bases each). Per the germline V gene, CDR1 is KGHSH and CDR2 is LQKENI. V was cut by 0 bases and J by 4 bases, with 12 bases left in between. The CDR3 totals 15 residues. CDR3 coding DNA: TGTGCCAGCTCACCACCGCCCAGGGGGGGAGAGACCCAGTACTTC. Protein: CASSPPPRGGETQYF.

V is TRBV7-9 and J is TRBJ2-5; maybe TRBD2 (6 bases). Germline CDR1 is SEHNR and CDR2 is FQNEAQ (reference sequence). CDR3 length: 14 amino acids. The V and J ends lost 0 bases and 4 bases respectively, with 9 bases between them. CDR3 region: CASSLARAGETQYF. The CDR3 coding sequence is TGTGCCAGCAGCTTAGCTAGAGCGGGAGAGACCCAGTACTTC.

The chain carries TRBV5-1 and TRBJ2-3; the D is unclear. The CDR3 contains 15 residues. The V end lost 5 bases, the J end lost 4 bases, and 17 bases lay between the germline ends. The germline V gene has CDR1 SGHRS and CDR2 YFSETQ. The CDR3 DNA follows: TGCGCCAGCAGTAAGGGCACCGCTAAGTCAGATACGCAGTATTTT. Translation: CASSKGTAKSDTQYF. Together with reference TRBV5-1 and TRBJ2-3, the CDR3 gives the full variable domain: KAGVTQTPRYLIKTRGQQVTLSCSPISGHRSVSWYQQTPGQGLQFLFEYFSETQRNKGNFPGRFSGRQFSNSRSEMNVSTLELGDSALYLCASSKGTAKSDTQYFGPGTRLTVL.

This clonotype has a count of ten or more. This chain connects TRBV3-1 to TRBJ2-3, with D perhaps TRBD1 (5 bases). This CDR3 is 11 amino acids long. CDR1 and CDR2 from the germline V gene are LGHDT and YNNKEL (reference sequence). V shed 4 bases and J shed 9 bases, with 8 bases lying between them. The CDR3 reads CASSRRQTQYF. The CDR3 DNA sequence: TGTGCCAGCAGCCGCCGACAGACGCAGTATTTT.

This clonotype turned up a few times. The V and J genes are TRBV10-1 and TRBJ2-4; TRBD1 aligns across 8 bases. CDR1 and CDR2 (germline): WNHNN, SYGVQD (reference sequence). V trimming: 6 bases; J trimming: 1 base; junction bases outside the gene matches: 8. This CDR3 is 16 amino acids long. The CDR3 loop reads CASRTWTGRAKNIQYF. The CDR3 coding sequence is TGCGCCAGCAGAACCTGGACAGGGAGGGCCAAAAACATTCAGTACTTC.